This T cell receptor beta chain was retrieved from a study of T cell repertoires in cytomegalovirus infection. This clonotype was recorded a few times. The antigen is unknown. Each CDR3 protein is one row after TCRdb ran MiXCR on the reads. Seen here are around 750,000 distinct CDR3 sequences, roughly 33% observed once, and the top ten hold roughly 12%. Trimming stripped 0 bases from V and 4 bases from J, with 7 bases between. This CDR3 is built from 14 residues. Germline CDR1 is MGHRA and CDR2 is YSYEKL. The sequence was collected from a human donor in good health (CMV status not recorded). Some clones in this sample may be carry-over from other donors' samples. Material: cultured CD8+ T cells from PBMCs, obtained from culture after CMV antigen stimulation. The V gene is TRBV4-1, the J gene TRBJ1-5; the D is unclear. Here the CDR3 reads CASSQDRLNQPQHF. The DNA for the CDR3 is TGCGCCAGCAGCCAAGACAGGTTGAATCAGCCCCAGCATTTT.